Each of the 2 T cell receptor beta chains below was sequenced from the same sample in a study of cytomegalovirus exposure and HLA in healthy donors. With 60 Vbeta and 13 Jbeta primers, the PCR was carried out. Profiling relied on immunoSEQ multiplex PCR, and the TCRdb table lists in-frame clones only, not all of them. The table lists fewer than 130,000 clones, more than 65% of them singletons. Sequencing was performed on PBMCs. The receptors shown here come from a man younger than 45 in good health and CMV-seropositive.

This clone has a handful of counts. This chain links TRBV18 with TRBJ2-2, with D uncertain. Trimming pared 1 base from V and 6 bases from J, leaving 6 bases between. This CDR3 spans 13 amino acids. Per germline, CDR1 KGHSH and CDR2 LQKENI. The CDR3 DNA is TGTGCCAGCTCACCACGGGCATCCGGGGAGCTGTTTTTT. Translation gives CASSPRASGELFF. Based on the CDR3 plus reference TRBV18 and TRBJ2-2, the full variable domain is NAGVMQNPRHLVRRRGQEARLRCSPMKGHSHVYWYRQLPEEGLKFMVYLQKENIIDESGMPKERFSAEFPKEGPSILRIQQVVRGDSAAYFCASSPRASGELFFGEGSRLTVL.

The chain joins TRBV28 to TRBJ1-6, with TRBD1 matching over 8 bases. The CDR3 totals 15 residues. The J segment lost 9 bases and the V segment lost 5 bases, leaving 9 bases of the junction unmatched. In germline, CDR1 is MDHEN, CDR2 SYDVKM. The CDR3 region is CASSPPDREGSPLHF. In DNA, the CDR3 is TGTGCCAGCAGTCCCCCGGACAGGGAAGGTTCACCCCTCCACTTT.